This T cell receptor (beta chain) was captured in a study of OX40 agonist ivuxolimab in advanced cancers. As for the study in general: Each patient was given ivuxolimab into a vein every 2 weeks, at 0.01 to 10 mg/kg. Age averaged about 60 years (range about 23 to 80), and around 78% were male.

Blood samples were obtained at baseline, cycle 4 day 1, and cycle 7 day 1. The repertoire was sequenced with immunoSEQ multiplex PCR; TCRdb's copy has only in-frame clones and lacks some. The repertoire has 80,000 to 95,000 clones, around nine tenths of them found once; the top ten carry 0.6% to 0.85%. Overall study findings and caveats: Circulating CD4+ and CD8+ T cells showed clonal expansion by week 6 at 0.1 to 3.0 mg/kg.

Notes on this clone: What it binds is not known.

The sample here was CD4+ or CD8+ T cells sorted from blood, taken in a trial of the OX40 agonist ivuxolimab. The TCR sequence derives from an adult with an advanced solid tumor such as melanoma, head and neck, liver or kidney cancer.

The CDR3 spells CASSRDRAGEKLFF. The DNA for the CDR3 is TGCGCCAGCAGCCGGGACAGGGCGGGTGAAAAACTGTTTTTT. The chain carries TRBV4-1 and TRBJ1-4, with 9 bases matching TRBD1. The CDR3 loop spans 14 amino acids. Germline trimming cut 4 bases from V and 7 bases from J; bases unmatched to any gene: 4. CDR1 MGHRA and CDR2 YSYEKL come from the germline V gene.